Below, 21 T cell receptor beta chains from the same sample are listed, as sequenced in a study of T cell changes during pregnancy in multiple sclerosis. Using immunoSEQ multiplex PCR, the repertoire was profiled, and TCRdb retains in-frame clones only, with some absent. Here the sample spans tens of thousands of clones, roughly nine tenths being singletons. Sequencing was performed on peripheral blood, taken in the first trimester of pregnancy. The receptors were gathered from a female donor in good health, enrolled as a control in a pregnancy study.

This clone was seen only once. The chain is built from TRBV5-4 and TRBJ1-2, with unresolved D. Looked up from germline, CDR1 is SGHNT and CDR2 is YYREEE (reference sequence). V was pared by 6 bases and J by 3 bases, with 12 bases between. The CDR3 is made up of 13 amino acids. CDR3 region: CASNLNGDYGYTF. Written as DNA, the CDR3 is TGTGCCAGCAACCTCAACGGGGACTATGGCTACACCTTC.

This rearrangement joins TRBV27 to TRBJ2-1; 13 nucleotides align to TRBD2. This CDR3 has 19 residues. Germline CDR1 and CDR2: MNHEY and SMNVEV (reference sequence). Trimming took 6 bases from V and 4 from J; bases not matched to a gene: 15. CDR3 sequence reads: CASRTGLAGALRSYNEQFF. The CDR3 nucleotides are TGTGCCAGCAGAACCGGACTAGCGGGAGCCCTCAGGTCGTACAATGAGCAGTTCTTC.

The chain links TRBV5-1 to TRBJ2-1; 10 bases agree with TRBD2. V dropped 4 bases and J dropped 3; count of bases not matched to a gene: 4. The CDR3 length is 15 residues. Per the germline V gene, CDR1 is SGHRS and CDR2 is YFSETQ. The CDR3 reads CASSLSGRVYNEQFF. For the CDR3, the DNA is TGCGCCAGCAGCCTGAGCGGGAGGGTCTACAATGAGCAGTTCTTC.

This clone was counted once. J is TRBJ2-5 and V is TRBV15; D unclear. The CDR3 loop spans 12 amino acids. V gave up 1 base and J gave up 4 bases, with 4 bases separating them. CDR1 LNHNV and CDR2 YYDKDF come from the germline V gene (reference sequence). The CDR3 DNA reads TGTGCCACCAGCAGAGCCGGAGAGACCCAGTACTTC. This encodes CATSRAGETQYF.

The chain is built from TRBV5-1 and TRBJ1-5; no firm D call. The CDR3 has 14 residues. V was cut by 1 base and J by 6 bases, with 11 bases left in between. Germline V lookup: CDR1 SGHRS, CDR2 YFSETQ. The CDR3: CASSLREGSQPQHF. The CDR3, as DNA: TGCGCCAGCAGCTTGAGGGAAGGGAGTCAGCCCCAGCATTTT.

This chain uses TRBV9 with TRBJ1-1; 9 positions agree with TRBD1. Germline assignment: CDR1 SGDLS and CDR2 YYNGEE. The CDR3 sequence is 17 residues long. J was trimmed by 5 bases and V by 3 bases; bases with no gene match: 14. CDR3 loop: CASSAANTGGILTEAFF. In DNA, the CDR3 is TGTGCCAGCAGCGCAGCTAATACAGGGGGCATATTGACTGAAGCTTTCTTT.

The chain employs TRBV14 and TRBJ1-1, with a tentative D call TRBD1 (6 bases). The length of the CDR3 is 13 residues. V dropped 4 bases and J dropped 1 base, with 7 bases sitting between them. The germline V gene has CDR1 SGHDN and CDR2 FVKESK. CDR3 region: CASSLGQNTEAFF. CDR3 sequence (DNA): TGTGCCAGCAGCCTGGGACAGAACACTGAAGCTTTCTTT. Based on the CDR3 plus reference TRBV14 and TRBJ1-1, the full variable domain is EAGVTQFPSHSVIEKGQTVTLRCDPISGHDNLYWYRRVMGKEIKFLLHFVKESKQDESGMPNNRFLAERTGGTYSTLKVQPAELEDSGVYFCASSLGQNTEAFFGQGTRLTVV.

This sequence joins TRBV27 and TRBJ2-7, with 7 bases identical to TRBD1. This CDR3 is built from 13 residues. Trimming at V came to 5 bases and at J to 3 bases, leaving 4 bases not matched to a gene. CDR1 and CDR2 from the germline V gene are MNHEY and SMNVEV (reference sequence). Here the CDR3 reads CASSMAGGYEQYF. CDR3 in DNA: TGTGCCAGCAGTATGGCAGGGGGCTACGAGCAGTACTTC.

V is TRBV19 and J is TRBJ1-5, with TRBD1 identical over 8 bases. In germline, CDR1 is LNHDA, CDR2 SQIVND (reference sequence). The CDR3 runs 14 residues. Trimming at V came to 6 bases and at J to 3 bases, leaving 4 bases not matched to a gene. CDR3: CASSQTGVNQPQHF. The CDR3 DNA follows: TGTGCCAGTAGCCAGACAGGGGTCAATCAGCCCCAGCATTTT.

The CDR3 region is CASSLGATNEKLFF. DNA of the CDR3: TGTGCCAGCAGCTTAGGGGCAACTAATGAAAAACTGTTTTTT. The chain recombines TRBV5-4 with TRBJ1-4, with a tentative D call TRBD1 (5 bases). The germline gives CDR1 SGHNT, CDR2 YYREEE (reference sequence). Trimming took off 2 bases at V and 0 bases at J, with 5 bases between the two ends. The CDR3 sequence is 14 residues long.

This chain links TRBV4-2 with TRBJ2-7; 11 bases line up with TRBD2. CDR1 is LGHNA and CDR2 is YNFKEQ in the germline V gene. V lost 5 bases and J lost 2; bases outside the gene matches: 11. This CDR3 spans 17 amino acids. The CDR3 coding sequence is TGTGCCAGCAGCTATGGGACTAGCGGTACTCTTCCCTACGAGCAGTACTTC. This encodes CASSYGTSGTLPYEQYF.

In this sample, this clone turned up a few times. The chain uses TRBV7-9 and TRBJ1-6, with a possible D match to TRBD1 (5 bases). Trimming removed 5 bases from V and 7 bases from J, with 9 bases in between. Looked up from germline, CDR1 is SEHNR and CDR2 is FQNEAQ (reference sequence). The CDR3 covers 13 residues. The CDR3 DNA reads TGTGCCAGCAGCCTGGGGGGGAATTCACCCCTCCACTTT. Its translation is CASSLGGNSPLHF.

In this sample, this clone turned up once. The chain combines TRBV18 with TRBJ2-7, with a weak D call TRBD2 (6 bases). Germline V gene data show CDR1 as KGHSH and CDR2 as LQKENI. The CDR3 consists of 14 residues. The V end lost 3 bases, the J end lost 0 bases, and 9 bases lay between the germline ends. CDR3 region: CASSPAGSSYEQYF. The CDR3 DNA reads TGTGCCAGCTCACCTGCGGGGAGCTCCTACGAGCAGTACTTC.

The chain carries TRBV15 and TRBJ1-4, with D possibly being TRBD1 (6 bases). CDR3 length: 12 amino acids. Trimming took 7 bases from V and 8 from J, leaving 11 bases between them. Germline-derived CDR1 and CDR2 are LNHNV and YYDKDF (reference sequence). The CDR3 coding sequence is TGTGCCACCAAACAGGGTGAAGAAAAACTGTTTTTT. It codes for CATKQGEEKLFF.

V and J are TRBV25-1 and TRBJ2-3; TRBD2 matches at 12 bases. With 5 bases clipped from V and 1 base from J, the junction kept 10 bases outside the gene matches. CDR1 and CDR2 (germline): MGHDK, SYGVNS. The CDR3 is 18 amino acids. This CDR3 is CASSRRLAGGPGTDTQYF. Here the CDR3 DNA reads TGTGCCAGCAGTCGCCGGCTAGCGGGGGGGCCGGGCACAGATACGCAGTATTTT.

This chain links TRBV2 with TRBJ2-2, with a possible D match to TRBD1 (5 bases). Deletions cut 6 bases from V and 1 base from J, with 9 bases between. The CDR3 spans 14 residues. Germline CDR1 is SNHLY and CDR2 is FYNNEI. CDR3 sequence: CASRRGENTGELFF. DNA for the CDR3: TGTGCCAGCAGAAGGGGTGAGAACACCGGGGAGCTGTTTTTT.

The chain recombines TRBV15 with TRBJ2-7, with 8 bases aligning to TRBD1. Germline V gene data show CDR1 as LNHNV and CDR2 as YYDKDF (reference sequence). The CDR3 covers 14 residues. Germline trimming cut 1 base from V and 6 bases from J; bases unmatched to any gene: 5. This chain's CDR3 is CATSRGTGSSEQYF. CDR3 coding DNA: TGTGCCACCAGCAGAGGGACAGGGTCAAGCGAGCAGTACTTC.

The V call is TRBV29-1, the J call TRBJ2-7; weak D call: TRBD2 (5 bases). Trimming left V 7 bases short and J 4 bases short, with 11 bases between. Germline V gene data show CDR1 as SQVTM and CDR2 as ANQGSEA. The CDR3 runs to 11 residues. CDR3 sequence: CSAGSLYEQYF. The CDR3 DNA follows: TGCAGCGCTGGGAGTCTGTACGAGCAGTACTTC.

The CDR3 spells CASSFTGGLGRETQYF. CDR3 DNA sequence: TGTGCCAGCAGCTTCACAGGGGGTCTTGGCCGGGAGACCCAGTACTTC. The chain uses TRBV7-2 and TRBJ2-5, with 8 bases fitting TRBD1. The V gene's germline CDR1 is SGHTA and CDR2 FQGNSA. V was pared by 3 bases and J by 5 bases, with 11 bases of the junction left unmatched. This CDR3 region has 16 residues.

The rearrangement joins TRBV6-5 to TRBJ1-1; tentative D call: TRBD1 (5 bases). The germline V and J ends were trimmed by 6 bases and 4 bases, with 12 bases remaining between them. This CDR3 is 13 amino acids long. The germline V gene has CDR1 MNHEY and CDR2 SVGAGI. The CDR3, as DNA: TGTGCCAGCAGCCCGGTGGGGGGCACTGAAGCTTTCTTT. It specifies CASSPVGGTEAFF.

The DNA of the CDR3 is TGCAGCGTTGAAACGGCCGACAGGAAAGTTAACTATGGCTACACCTTC. Translation: CSVETADRKVNYGYTF. This sequence joins TRBV29-1 and TRBJ1-2; a possible D gene is TRBD1 (6 bases). The CDR3 length is 16 residues. Germline V gene sequence: CDR1 SQVTM, CDR2 ANQGSEA. The V gene lost 2 bases and the J gene lost 1 base, with 17 bases spanning the gap.